These 18 T cell receptor beta chains were all obtained from the same sample, sequenced in a study of blood T cell repertoires in COVID-19. Using immunoSEQ multiplex PCR, the repertoire was profiled, and TCRdb retains in-frame clones only, with some absent. This table holds hundreds of thousands of clones, around 89% found once. The sequenced sample was peripheral blood. These receptors all come from a woman in her twenties or thirties with COVID-19, enrolled during active disease.

This chain uses TRBV9 with TRBJ2-1; 7 bases fit TRBD2. V lost 0 bases to trimming and J lost 9 bases; unmatched junction nucleotides: 12. This CDR3 comprises 16 residues. Germline V CDR1 and CDR2: SGDLS, YYNGEE. The DNA of the CDR3 is TGTGCCAGCAGCGTAGTCGGCGGGAGCCACCTTAGTGAGCAGTTCTTC. It specifies CASSVVGGSHLSEQFF.

The V and J genes are TRBV19 and TRBJ2-5; TRBD1 aligns across 10 bases. Germline CDR1 is LNHDA and CDR2 is SQIVND (reference sequence). The CDR3 sequence is 16 residues long. The V segment lost 5 bases and the J segment 4 bases; nucleotides outside the gene matches: 10. In DNA, the CDR3 is TGTGCCAGTAGTCCTGTAGAAGGGACAGGGGTAGAGACCCAGTACTTC. Protein sequence: CASSPVEGTGVETQYF.

The chain combines TRBV7-2 with TRBJ2-1, with 8 positions matching TRBD2. Trimming took 2 bases from V and 7 from J; bases not matched to a gene: 16. Germline-derived CDR1 and CDR2 are SGHTA and FQGNSA. This CDR3 is 18 amino acids long. The CDR3 DNA follows: TGTGCCAGCAGCTTAAGTCCGGGGGTAGCGGGGCCCCGGAATGAGCAGTTCTTC. This encodes CASSLSPGVAGPRNEQFF.

This clone appeared a few times. V is TRBV4-3 and J is TRBJ2-1, with 7 nucleotides matching TRBD2. Germline V lookup: CDR1 LGHNA, CDR2 YSLEER. This CDR3 has 15 amino acids. The V and J ends lost 0 bases and 7 bases, in that order; junction bases with no gene match: 6. The CDR3 region has the DNA TGCGCCAGCAGCCAAGATTTCAAGGGAGGGAATGAGCAGTTCTTC. Its translation: CASSQDFKGGNEQFF.

The chain joins TRBV4-2 to TRBJ1-5; the match to TRBD1 covers 8 bases. This CDR3 comprises 16 residues. Trimming took 0 bases from V and 7 from J; bases not matched to a gene: 8. Germline V gene sequence: CDR1 LGHNA, CDR2 YNFKEQ. CDR3 sequence (DNA): TGTGCCAGCAGCCAAGATAGATCAGGGGGCGGGCAGCCCCAGCATTTT. It specifies CASSQDRSGGGQPQHF.

J is TRBJ2-7 and V is TRBV2; TRBD1 matches at 8 bases. The ends lost 6 bases at V and 6 bases at J; junction bases unmatched: 10. The CDR3 extends over 14 amino acids. CDR1 and CDR2 (germline): SNHLY, FYNNEI. The CDR3 spells CASRGPGQGSEQYV. CDR3 nucleotide sequence: TGTGCCAGCAGGGGCCCAGGACAGGGCAGCGAGCAGTACGTC.

The CDR3 spells CASTQRSGGYNSPLHF. Here the CDR3 DNA reads TGTGCCAGCACCCAGAGATCAGGGGGGTATAATTCACCCCTCCACTTT. The chain has TRBV5-6 and TRBJ1-6; 7 nucleotides match TRBD1. The J segment lost 4 bases and the V segment lost 6 bases, leaving 10 bases of the junction unmatched. The CDR3 runs 16 residues. Germline CDR1 reads SGHDT; CDR2 reads YYEEEE.

The chain carries TRBV2 and TRBJ2-7, with D possibly being TRBD2 (5 bases). Trimming pared 7 bases from V and 3 bases from J, leaving 16 bases between. CDR3 length equals 14 residues. Germline CDR1 SNHLY, CDR2 FYNNEI. The CDR3 here is CASTFGLQHYEQYV. The CDR3 bases are TGTGCCAGCACCTTCGGACTCCAACACTACGAGCAGTACGTC.

This sequence joins TRBV18 and TRBJ1-4, with 8 positions matching TRBD1. Per the germline V gene, CDR1 is KGHSH and CDR2 is LQKENI. J gave up 5 bases and V 3 bases, and 5 bases lay outside the gene matches. The CDR3 has 15 residues. CDR3 sequence reads: CASSPRTGQNEKLFF. The DNA of the CDR3 is TGTGCCAGCTCACCCCGGACAGGGCAAAATGAAAAACTGTTTTTT.

A note on this clone: The sample contains more than one DNA sequence encoding this CDR3. The chain links TRBV6-5 to TRBJ1-5; D is perhaps TRBD1 (5 bases). CDR3 length: 14 residues. Germline values: CDR1 MNHEY, CDR2 SVGAGI. Trimming took 6 bases from V and 0 from J, leaving 9 bases between them. CDR3: CASSSQVSNQPQHF. The CDR3 coding sequence is TGTGCCAGCAGCTCACAGGTTAGCAATCAGCCCCAGCATTTT.

This clone was found a few times. At one end the junction does not follow the germline gene, possibly because of a read error. V usage is TRBV7-2 and J usage is TRBJ1-1, with a possible D match to TRBD1 (6 bases). CDR1 and CDR2 from the germline V gene are SGHTA and FQGNSA. CDR3 size: 14 residues. In DNA form, the CDR3 reads TGTGCCAGCAACTTACAGGGTCCTGGCACTGAAGCTTTCTTT. This gives the protein CASNLQGPGTEAFF.

The chain carries TRBV3-1 (or the pseudogene TRBV3-2) and TRBJ1-2; D is possibly TRBD1 (5 bases). V was pared by 4 bases and J by 0 bases, with 12 bases between. The CDR3 consists of 15 residues. Germline V lookup: CDR1 LGHDT, CDR2 YNNKEL (reference sequence). The CDR3 nucleotides read TGTGCCAGCAGCCCCGAGGCGGGGGCTAACTATGGCTACACCTTC. It translates to CASSPEAGANYGYTF.

The chain recombines TRBV5-1 with TRBJ2-1; maybe TRBD2 (6 bases). V dropped 5 bases and J dropped 3 bases, with 15 bases sitting between them. The CDR3 length is 15 residues. Germline V gene sequence: CDR1 SGHRS, CDR2 YFSETQ. The CDR3 DNA sequence: TGCGCCAGCAGTACGGGACTGCTATTCTACAATGAGCAGTTCTTC. Protein sequence: CASSTGLLFYNEQFF.

This chain joins TRBV3-1 (or the pseudogene TRBV3-2) and TRBJ2-1; D call uncertain. V was trimmed by 0 bases and J by 5 bases, leaving 11 bases between them. There are 15 residues in the CDR3. In germline, CDR1 is LGHDT, CDR2 YNNKEL (reference sequence). The CDR3 coding sequence is TGTGCCAGCAGCCAAGATCATTCAGGCCACAATGAGCAGTTCTTC. Encoded protein: CASSQDHSGHNEQFF.

The gene calls are TRBV12-3 or TRBV12-4 and TRBJ1-3, with 9 bases matching TRBD1. The CDR3 sequence is 12 residues long. J gave up 10 bases and V 6 bases, and 4 bases lay outside the gene matches. CDR3 protein: CASRQGARTIYF. CDR3 nucleotides: TGTGCCAGCAGACAGGGGGCGCGAACCATATATTTT.

The V call is TRBV18, the J call TRBJ1-6; 9 nucleotides line up with TRBD1. Germline V gives CDR1 KGHSH, CDR2 LQKENI. With V trimmed by 3 bases and J by 7 bases, 10 bases remained unmatched. The CDR3 sequence is 17 residues long. CDR3 bases: TGTGCCAGCTCACCGCGGGGACAGGGCATCGCCAATTCACCCCTCCACTTT. Translated, it gives CASSPRGQGIANSPLHF.

V is TRBV15 and J is TRBJ2-1; perhaps TRBD2 as D (7 bases). CDR1 and CDR2 from the germline V gene are LNHNV and YYDKDF (reference sequence). Trimming pared 0 bases from V and 8 bases from J, leaving 14 bases between. The CDR3 totals 15 residues. The CDR3 nucleotides read TGTGCCACCAGCAGAGATGGCGGGGGCGAGGATGAGCAGTTCTTC. Protein sequence: CATSRDGGGEDEQFF.

The chain's CDR3 is CASSVDTMNTEAFF. CDR3 DNA sequence: TGTGCCAGCAGCGTGGACACCATGAACACTGAAGCTTTCTTT. V and J are TRBV9 and TRBJ1-1; the D gene is possibly TRBD1 (5 bases). CDR3 length: 14 amino acids. CDR1 is SGDLS, CDR2 YYNGEE, per germline. V lost 2 bases and J 0 bases, leaving 8 bases between the germline ends.